The T cell receptor beta chain described here comes from a study of identical twins. CDR1 SGHRS and CDR2 YFSETQ come from the germline V gene. The CDR3 covers 18 residues. V lost 0 bases to trimming and J lost 0 bases, with 18 bases between them. A universal primer site was created by template switching, with the cDNA bearing unique molecular identifiers. TCRdb re-called the 5' RACE reads through MiXCR, storing one row per CDR3 protein. The profile shows about 260,000 distinct CDR3 sequences, around 6.6% of them singletons. This clonotype was observed a few times. These data are also associated with another study on yellow fever vaccine responses in identical twins.

Specimen: memory (CD45RO+) T cells sorted from blood. The rearrangement joins TRBV5-1 to TRBJ1-1; D is uncertain. The clonotype comes from a woman aged 18-35 years in good health. This CDR3 reads CASSLGLDRLLLNTEAFF. In nucleotides, the CDR3 is TGCGCCAGCAGCTTGGGGTTGGACCGACTTTTGTTGAACACTGAAGCTTTCTTT.